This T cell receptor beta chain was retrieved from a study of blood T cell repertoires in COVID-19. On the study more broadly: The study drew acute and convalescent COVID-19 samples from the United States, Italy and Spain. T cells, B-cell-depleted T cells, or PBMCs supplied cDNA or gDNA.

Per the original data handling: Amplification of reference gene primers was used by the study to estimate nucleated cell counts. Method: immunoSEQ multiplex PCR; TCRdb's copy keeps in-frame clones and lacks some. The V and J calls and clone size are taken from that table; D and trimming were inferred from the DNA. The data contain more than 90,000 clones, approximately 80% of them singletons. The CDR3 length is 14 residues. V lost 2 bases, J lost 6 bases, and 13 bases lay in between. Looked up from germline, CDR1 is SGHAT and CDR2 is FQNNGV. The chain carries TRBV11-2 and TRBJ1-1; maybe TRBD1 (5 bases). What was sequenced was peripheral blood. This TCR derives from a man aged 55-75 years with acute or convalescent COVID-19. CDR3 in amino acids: CASSLMGGDPEAFF. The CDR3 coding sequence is TGTGCCAGCAGCTTAATGGGAGGGGACCCTGAAGCTTTCTTT.